Sequencing of this T cell receptor beta chain was carried out in a study of blood T cell repertoires in COVID-19. About the research overall: In each case, the material was cDNA or gDNA derived from T cells, B-cell-depleted T cells, or PBMCs.

Trimming stripped 3 bases from V and 7 bases from J, with 7 bases between. Germline loops: CDR1 SGHAT, CDR2 FQNNGV. The CDR3 runs 11 residues. Authors' data handling: Reference gene primers were amplified, and this amplification served to estimate nucleated cell counts. Profiling relied on immunoSEQ multiplex PCR, and the TCRdb table lists in-frame clones only, not all of them. V, J and clone size are taken as reported in that table, and D and trimming were inferred from the DNA itself. This sample has roughly 58,000 clones, with approximately 80% found just once. Seattle's cohort entered during active infection and was followed longitudinally.

Sequencing was performed on peripheral blood. The genes are TRBV11-2 and TRBJ2-7; no firm D call. The sequence derives from a man aged 55-75 years with COVID-19, enrolled during active disease. This chain's CDR3 is CASSLTREQYF. The CDR3 nucleotides read TGTGCCAGCAGCTTGACAAGGGAGCAGTACTTC.